The source of this T cell receptor (beta chain) is a study of OX40 agonist ivuxolimab in advanced cancers. Describing the broader study: The costimulatory receptor OX40 (CD134) was targeted by ivuxolimab, a fully human IgG2 agonistic monoclonal antibody. In the dose-escalation cohort, 70% to 85% of patients were male, and the mean age was 60 years with a range of about 20 to 80. The paper covers the monotherapy dose-escalation part of the phase I ivuxolimab trial, which included N ≈ 54 patients. Intravenous ivuxolimab was administered to patients every 2 weeks at six dose levels: 0.01, 0.1, 0.3, 1.5, 3 and 10 mg/kg. Patients were allowed to have had prior anti-PD-1, anti-PD-L1 or anti-CTLA-4 therapy, and 40% of the dose-escalation patients had been treated with checkpoint inhibitors. Partial responses occurred in three dose-escalation patients: two with cutaneous melanoma and one with hepatocellular carcinoma. Of the approximately 50 dose-escalation patients, hepatocellular carcinoma was present in approximately 20, melanoma in roughly 15, renal cell carcinoma in 9 and head and neck cancer in 9. The purpose of peripheral TCRbeta sequencing was to test whether ivuxolimab changed TCR sequence diversity and led to clonal T-cell expansion. Results the study describes overall, beyond this receptor: After ivuxolimab, more expanded clones were found on average in CD8+ T cells than in CD4+ T cells. The antigen specificity of the peripheral T cells that underwent clonal expansion was not determined. Low levels of normalized T-cell clonal expansion were also seen in some patients who did not respond. At doses from 0.1 to 3.0 mg/kg, clonal expansion was seen in both CD4+ and CD8+ blood T cells between baseline and week 6. In partial responders in the 0.1-3.0 mg/kg groups, normalized peripheral clonal expansion was found to be among the lowest, especially among CD8+ T cells.

Genomic DNA was isolated from the sorted cells so that the TCRbeta CDR3 region could be sequenced. The immunoSEQ Assay was used to sequence the TCRbeta CDR3 regions. TCRdb mirrors the immuneACCESS table, restricted to in-frame sequences. Some clones are absent from its copies; in checked studies, under half trace to an unresolved V gene, and the reason for the others is unknown. A total of 65,000 to 95,000 clones appear in this sample, about 90% of them only once. The biggest ten clones account for approximately 0.5% of the sample. Patients with a history of autoimmune disease or receiving systemic immunosuppression were excluded from the trial. Peripheral blood for TCR sequencing was collected from all dose cohorts at baseline, on cycle 4 day 1, and on cycle 7 day 1. Samples were obtained from an open-label, multicenter, first-in-human phase I dose-escalation trial of ivuxolimab. The trial enrolled adults with locally advanced or metastatic head and neck squamous cell, hepatocellular, melanoma or renal cell carcinoma. CD4+ and CD8+ T cells were sorted separately from peripheral blood before TCR sequencing.

About this clone: It lacks a known antigen. No much larger clone is present one base from it, and per-base qualities are unavailable.

The germline V gene (reference sequence) provides CDR1 SGHKS and CDR2 YYEKEE. Counted from cysteine to phenylalanine, this CDR3 has 20 amino acids. Only the CDR3 portion is preserved as DNA: 60 bases, with reading frame beginning at the first base. V trim: 1 base; J trim: 1 base; unmatched bases: 17. This clonotype was obtained from an adult with an advanced solid tumor such as melanoma, head and neck, liver or kidney cancer. This specimen was CD4+ or CD8+ T cells sorted from blood, taken in a trial of the OX40 agonist ivuxolimab. Rearrangement joined TRBV5-5 to TRBJ2-7, and 10 junctional nucleotides match TRBD2. Here is the DNA: TGTGCCAGCAGCTTGTCGGTAGCGGGAGGCCTCTACACAAGGTCCTACGAGCAGTACTTC. Its protein product is CASSLSVAGGLYTRSYEQYF.